This TCR beta chain was profiled in a study of shared clonotypes between healthy human individuals. The data were produced by immunoSEQ multiplex PCR, yet TCRdb's version contains in-frame clones alone and is incomplete. The repertoire consists of around 2.5 million clones, with 80% to 95% occurring once and the leading ten covering approximately 0.35%. The sequencing input was naive CD4+ T cells from PBMCs. Sample subset: CD45RA+ positively selected. This TCR was sampled from a man between 18 and 29 years old in good health. Some clones in this sample may be carry-over from other donors' samples.

The CDR3 region is CASSLLLRQETQYF. CDR3 DNA: TGTGCCAGCAGTCTCCTCCTGCGGCAAGAGACCCAGTACTTC. The V and J genes are TRBV28 and TRBJ2-5; no clear D. Germline V gene data show CDR1 as MDHEN and CDR2 as SYDVKM. V gave up 5 bases and J gave up 2 bases, with 12 bases separating them. The CDR3 runs to 14 residues.